This TCR beta chain originates from a study of blood T cells in healthy people across ages. There are 12 residues in the CDR3. Germline-derived CDR1 and CDR2 are SQVTM and ANQGSEA. With a J-beta primer mix and a sample-barcoded 5' primer, a second PCR ran about 7 to 11 cycles. Each single sample gave us at least 2.5 million CDR3-containing paired-end reads. MiXCR, applied by TCRdb to the 5' RACE reads, yields one record per CDR3 protein. The data contain roughly 800,000 distinct CDR3 sequences, approximately 25% of them singletons. These data also featured in a second study, about T cells of mothers and their children. That report notes: Healthy Caucasian mothers, a few in number, and their six children were the donors.

V and J are TRBV29-1 and TRBJ1-1, with D perhaps matching TRBD1 (5 bases). The TCR originated in a boy aged 5-17 years in good health. The specimen was blood. The CDR3 sequence is CSVETANTEAFF. In nucleotides, the CDR3 is TGCAGTGTGGAGACAGCGAACACTGAAGCTTTCTTT.